Listed here are 32 T cell receptor beta chains from one sample, sequenced in a study of beta chain features in type 1 diabetes. General study findings and limits: Moderately but significantly shorter TCRB CDR3s were found in Type 1 diabetes patients in all four CD4+ subsets.

No cognate antigen is known for these TCRs. Since all of the isolated RNA was reverse transcribed, expressed TCRB transcripts were what got sequenced. Only in-frame clones appear in the TCRdb table, and some are missing; sequencing was by immunoSEQ multiplex PCR. This table has 500,000 to 650,000 clones, over 10% appearing once. Sequencing was done on a sample of naive CD4+ T cells from blood. These receptors originate from a man aged 25 to 40 with type 1 diabetes.

This clone was picked up a small number of times. V gene TRBV5-6 combines with J gene TRBJ2-1, with unresolved D. Trimming shortened V by 1 base and J by 5 bases, and 10 bases separated the two germline ends. The CDR3 consists of 14 residues. Germline CDR1 SGHDT, CDR2 YYEEEE. The CDR3 here is CASSLISVNNEQFF. The CDR3 DNA follows: TGTGCCAGCAGCTTGATCTCAGTAAACAATGAGCAGTTCTTC.

The rearrangement joins TRBV7-2 to TRBJ1-5; D might be TRBD1 (5 bases). The germline V gene has CDR1 SGHTA and CDR2 FQGNSA. The CDR3 consists of 14 residues. V was trimmed by 3 bases and J by 0 bases, leaving 6 bases between them. CDR3: CASSLGDSNQPQHF. CDR3 sequence (DNA): TGTGCCAGCAGCTTGGGGGATAGCAATCAGCCCCAGCATTTT.

The sample holds a few counts of this clone. The rearrangement uses TRBV5-1 and TRBJ2-1; D may correspond to TRBD1 or TRBD2 (6 bases each). Per the germline V gene, CDR1 is SGHRS and CDR2 is YFSETQ. The germline V and J ends were trimmed by 4 bases and 3 bases, with 17 bases remaining between them. The CDR3 consists of 16 residues. This CDR3 is CASSLGGGRIYNEQFF. CDR3 nucleotide sequence: TGCGCCAGCAGCCTTGGTGGGGGGCGCATCTACAATGAGCAGTTCTTC.

This clone turned up a few times. The chain couples TRBV11-2 to TRBJ1-3, with 9 bases identical to TRBD1. CDR3 size: 16 residues. Looked up from germline, CDR1 is SGHAT and CDR2 is FQNNGV. V was clipped by 6 bases and J by 0 bases; unmatched bases: 6. The CDR3 DNA is TGTGCCAGCAGAACGAAGACAGGGGGCTCTGGAAACACCATATATTTT. Translating gives CASRTKTGGSGNTIYF.

The chain employs TRBV11-3 and TRBJ2-2; possibly TRBD1 for D (5 bases). CDR1 and CDR2 from the germline V gene are SGHNT and YENEEA. This CDR3 spans 12 amino acids. The V end lost 5 bases, the J end lost 6 bases, and 7 bases lay between the germline ends. CDR3: CASSGASGELFF. The DNA of the CDR3 is TGTGCCAGCAGCGGGGCCTCCGGGGAGCTGTTTTTT.

This clone was observed a few times. The V gene is TRBV25-1, the J gene TRBJ1-6; D remains ambiguous. Between the trimmed V and J ends, which lost 4 bases and 8 bases, there was a span of 15 bases. The CDR3 contains 15 residues. Germline CDR1 and CDR2: MGHDK and SYGVNS. The CDR3 region is CASSVQTPSDSPLHF. The CDR3 bases are TGTGCCAGCAGTGTACAGACACCTTCAGATTCACCCCTCCACTTT.

The J gene is TRBJ1-2, the V gene TRBV29-1, with 7 bases lining up with TRBD1. Germline CDR1 and CDR2: SQVTM and ANQGSEA. This CDR3 spans 12 amino acids. Trimming removed 5 bases from V and 5 bases from J; junction bases left unmatched: 5. CDR3: CSVQGESYGYTF. CDR3 bases: TGCAGCGTTCAGGGGGAAAGTTATGGCTACACCTTC. The full variable domain, in which reference TRBV29-1 and TRBJ1-2 provide the parts outside the CDR3, is SAVISQKPSRDICQRGTSLTIQCQVDSQVTMMFWYRQQPGQSLTLIATANQGSEATYESGFVIDKFPISRPNLTFSTLTVSNMSPEDSSIYLCSVQGESYGYTFGSGTRLTVV.

This clone has a handful of counts. CDR3 loop: CAISEQTGGTDTQYF. The CDR3 DNA sequence: TGTGCCATCAGTGAACAGACAGGGGGCACAGATACGCAGTATTTT. The J gene is TRBJ2-3, the V gene TRBV10-3, with 8 bases that match TRBD1. CDR3 length: 15 amino acids. Germline CDR1 reads ENHRY; CDR2 reads SYGVKD. Trimming took 3 bases from V and 1 from J; bases not matched to a gene: 3.

This chain joins TRBV12-2 and TRBJ2-3; the D segment call TRBD2 is taken from the table without a DNA check. TRBV12-2 is labeled a pseudogene. The CDR3 contains 17 residues. CDR3 sequence: CASRLETTSTDTDTQYF. The CDR3 DNA reads TGTGCAAGTCGCTTAGAAACGACTAGCACCGACACAGATACGCAGTATTTT.

This clone has only a few counts. The rearrangement links TRBV5-4 to TRBJ2-1; weak D call: TRBD1 (6 bases). The germline CDR1 and CDR2 sequences are SGHNT and YYREEE (reference sequence). The CDR3 extends over 13 amino acids. Trimming removed 4 bases from V and 7 bases from J, with 12 bases in between. CDR3: CASSMGQNNEQFF. The CDR3 nucleotides read TGTGCCAGCAGCATGGGACAAAATAATGAGCAGTTCTTC. Together with reference TRBV5-4 and TRBJ2-1, the CDR3 gives the full variable domain: ETGVTQSPTHLIKTRGQQVTLRCSSQSGHNTVSWYQQALGQGPQFIFQYYREEENGRGNFPPRFSGLQFPNYSSELNVNALELDDSALYLCASSMGQNNEQFFGPGTRLTVL.

This clone was detected a few times. The chain uses TRBV4-3 and TRBJ1-4; TRBD1 matches at 7 bases. The germline V gene encodes CDR1 LGHNA and CDR2 YSLEER. This CDR3 is 15 amino acids long. With 1 base clipped from V and 8 bases from J, the junction kept 7 bases outside the gene matches. The CDR3 reads CASSQAPQGGEKLFF. In DNA form, the CDR3 reads TGCGCCAGCAGCCAAGCTCCGCAGGGGGGCGAAAAACTGTTTTTT.

This clone was detected only a few times. This CDR3 reads CASSQGIRPANEKLFF. The CDR3 DNA reads TGTGCCAGCAGCCAAGGGATCCGGCCGGCTAATGAAAAACTGTTTTTT. The V and J genes are TRBV14 and TRBJ1-4; D is unclear. This CDR3 is built from 16 residues. Germline CDR1 SGHDN, CDR2 FVKESK. V gave up 1 base and J gave up 3 bases, with 12 bases separating them.

CDR3 residues: CASSLDVGTADGYTF. The CDR3 region has the DNA TGCGCCAGCAGCTTGGACGTTGGGACAGCGGATGGCTACACCTTC. This chain uses TRBV5-1 with TRBJ1-2; 7 nucleotides agree with TRBD1. The CDR3 runs to 15 residues. CDR1 and CDR2 (germline): SGHRS, YFSETQ. J was trimmed by 6 bases and V by 0 bases; bases with no gene match: 8.

The chain links TRBV29-1 to TRBJ2-7; TRBD1 matches at 9 bases. Germline-derived CDR1 and CDR2 are SQVTM and ANQGSEA. The CDR3 totals 14 residues. The V segment lost 2 bases and the J segment 0 bases; nucleotides outside the gene matches: 2. The CDR3 loop reads CSVEQTGGSYEQYF. The CDR3 DNA sequence: TGCAGCGTTGAACAGACAGGGGGCTCCTACGAGCAGTACTTC.

This clone has only a few counts. V and J are TRBV18 and TRBJ1-3, with a weak D call TRBD1 (5 bases). Trimming left V 5 bases short and J 1 base short, with 9 bases between. The CDR3 sequence is 14 residues long. Germline-derived CDR1 and CDR2 are KGHSH and LQKENI. As DNA, the CDR3 is TGTGCCAGCTCAGATCGACAGTCTGGAAACACCATATATTTT. This translates into CASSDRQSGNTIYF.

This clone was recorded a few times. DNA for the CDR3: TGCAGCGCGTATACAGGGGCCCAAGAGACCCAGTACTTC. Protein sequence: CSAYTGAQETQYF. The chain combines TRBV29-1 with TRBJ2-5, with TRBD1 matching over 7 bases. The CDR3 is made up of 13 amino acids. With 7 bases clipped from V and 1 base from J, the junction kept 6 bases outside the gene matches. Germline V CDR1 and CDR2: SQVTM, ANQGSEA.

This clone has only a few counts. The chain couples TRBV19 to TRBJ2-1; no clear D gene. Deletions cut 1 base from V and 4 bases from J, with 20 bases between. Germline CDR1 LNHDA, CDR2 SQIVND (reference sequence). The CDR3 spans 18 residues. The CDR3 loop is CASSIGPDLTLRYNEQFF. CDR3 coding DNA: TGTGCCAGTAGTATAGGTCCCGACCTGACGCTAAGGTACAATGAGCAGTTCTTC.

This chain links TRBV28 with TRBJ1-2, with a weak D call TRBD1 (5 bases). The ends were cut back, 5 bases at V and 0 bases at J, with 10 bases in the middle. Germline V gene sequence: CDR1 MDHEN, CDR2 SYDVKM. This CDR3 is 14 amino acids long. The CDR3 nucleotides read TGTGCCAGCAGTCCGGGGGATCCTAACTATGGCTACACCTTC. It translates to CASSPGDPNYGYTF.

V and J are TRBV30 and TRBJ2-1, with 9 bases identical to TRBD2. The V and J ends lost 5 bases and 1 base, in that order; junction bases with no gene match: 6. Germline-derived CDR1 and CDR2 are GTSNPN and SVGIG (reference sequence). This CDR3 is 15 amino acids long. The CDR3 DNA is TGTGCCTGGTCCGCTCTAGCGGGGTCCTACAATGAGCAGTTCTTC. This translates into CAWSALAGSYNEQFF.

Ten or more counts support this clone. CDR3 region: CASSPDRVGGELFF. The CDR3 nucleotides read TGTGCCAGCAGCCCCGACAGGGTTGGCGGGGAGCTGTTTTTT. The chain employs TRBV13 and TRBJ2-2; the match to TRBD1 covers 7 bases. Germline V gene lookup returns CDR1 PRHDT and CDR2 FYEKMQ (reference sequence). The CDR3 contains 14 residues. With V trimmed by 5 bases and J by 7 bases, 7 bases remained unmatched.

This clone was picked up a small number of times. The genes are TRBV5-1 and TRBJ1-6; maybe TRBD1 (5 bases). Germline assignment: CDR1 SGHRS and CDR2 YFSETQ. The CDR3 is 15 residues long. Trimming cost V 4 bases and J 8 bases, with 16 bases left between them. For the CDR3, the DNA is TGCGCCAGCAGCAAAGCAGGGAGGAGTGATTCACCCCTCCACTTT. Its protein product is CASSKAGRSDSPLHF.

The chain couples TRBV4-1 to TRBJ2-1, with a possible D match to TRBD2 (7 bases). This CDR3 region has 17 residues. Germline V lookup: CDR1 MGHRA, CDR2 YSYEKL. V dropped 5 bases and J dropped 4 bases, with 21 bases sitting between them. The chain's CDR3 is CASSSSGAGAGYNEQFF. The CDR3 coding sequence is TGCGCCAGCAGCTCAAGCGGTGCGGGGGCGGGATACAATGAGCAGTTCTTC.

This clone has a handful of counts. This chain links TRBV5-4 with TRBJ2-3; the D is unclear. V was clipped by 5 bases and J by 1 base, with 17 bases between them. CDR1 and CDR2 (germline): SGHNT, YYREEE (reference sequence). The CDR3 has 16 residues. The CDR3 spells CASRDPWTDRTDTQYF. CDR3 bases: TGTGCCAGCAGGGATCCCTGGACGGATCGCACAGATACGCAGTATTTT.

This clone has more than one count but fewer than ten. The chain recombines TRBV6-5 with TRBJ1-4, with D unclear. V was shortened by 2 bases and J by 8 bases, with 12 bases between the two germline ends. In germline, CDR1 is MNHEY, CDR2 SVGAGI. The CDR3 is 14 residues long. In DNA, the CDR3 is TGTGCCAGCAGTTACGGGCAACGAAGGGAAAAACTGTTTTTT. Amino acids: CASSYGQRREKLFF.

This clone has more than one count but fewer than ten. V usage is TRBV14 and J usage is TRBJ1-1; D unresolved. From germline, CDR1 is SGHDN and CDR2 FVKESK. V gave up 6 bases and J gave up 5 bases, with 13 bases separating them. This CDR3 comprises 13 residues. The CDR3: CASSLTEGTEAFF. The CDR3 bases are TGTGCCAGCAGTCTGACCGAAGGGACTGAAGCTTTCTTT. Full variable domain (remainder filled in from reference TRBV14 and TRBJ1-1): EAGVTQFPSHSVIEKGQTVTLRCDPISGHDNLYWYRRVMGKEIKFLLHFVKESKQDESGMPNNRFLAERTGGTYSTLKVQPAELEDSGVYFCASSLTEGTEAFFGQGTRLTVV.

This clone was observed a few times. This chain connects TRBV5-1 to TRBJ2-3; 11 bases match TRBD2. The V gene end was trimmed by 4 bases and the J gene end by 2 bases; junction bases not matched to a gene: 3. This CDR3 is built from 15 residues. Per the germline V gene, CDR1 is SGHRS and CDR2 is YFSETQ. CDR3 amino acids: CASSTGLADTDTQYF. The CDR3 region has the DNA TGCGCCAGCAGCACGGGACTAGCGGACACAGATACGCAGTATTTT.

This clone was observed a few times. This chain uses TRBV7-9 with TRBJ2-2; D gene uncertain. This CDR3 is built from 11 residues. Germline V gives CDR1 SEHNR, CDR2 FQNEAQ (reference sequence). Trimming shortened V by 8 bases and J by 1 base, and 2 bases separated the two germline ends. CDR3 loop: CASGNTGELFF. In DNA form, the CDR3 reads TGTGCCAGCGGGAACACCGGGGAGCTGTTTTTT.

The chain has TRBV2 and TRBJ1-5; D not resolved. Germline assignment: CDR1 SNHLY and CDR2 FYNNEI. This CDR3 is 13 amino acids long. Trimming removed 5 bases at V and 4 bases at J, with 9 bases between. The chain's CDR3 is CASSTDGNQPQHF. CDR3 coding DNA: TGTGCCAGCAGTACTGACGGGAATCAGCCCCAGCATTTT.

The sample holds a few counts of this clone. Other DNA sequences within the sample encode an identical CDR3. The chain couples TRBV28 to TRBJ2-7; D uncertain. The V end was cut by 3 bases, the J end by 6 bases, with 3 bases between. The germline V gene encodes CDR1 MDHEN and CDR2 SYDVKM. There are 10 residues in the CDR3. As DNA, the CDR3 is TGTGCCAGCAGTTTGACCGAGCAGTACTTC. This translates into CASSLTEQYF. The whole variable domain, filled in from reference TRBV28 and TRBJ2-7, reads DVKVTQSSRYLVKRTGEKVFLECVQDMDHENMFWYRQDPGLGLRLIYFSYDVKMKEKGDIPEGYSVSREKKERFSLILESASTNQTSMYLCASSLTEQYFGPGTRLTVT.

The chain uses TRBV7-9 and TRBJ1-2, with 8 bases lining up with TRBD1. The CDR3 consists of 17 residues. J was trimmed by 0 bases and V by 1 base; bases with no gene match: 7. Looked up from germline, CDR1 is SEHNR and CDR2 is FQNEAQ (reference sequence). The CDR3 DNA reads TGTGCCAGCAGCTTAGGACAGGGGATTAGCTCTAACTATGGCTACACCTTC. This gives the protein CASSLGQGISSNYGYTF.

CDR3: CASSTTRQGNGYTF. The CDR3 DNA reads TGTGCCAGCAGCACCACGCGGCAGGGGAATGGCTACACCTTC. The J gene is TRBJ1-2, the V gene TRBV7-2, with D maybe TRBD1 (6 bases). The CDR3 consists of 14 residues. Germline CDR1 SGHTA, CDR2 FQGNSA. The V and J ends lost 5 bases and 6 bases respectively, with 16 bases between them.

This chain links TRBV27 with TRBJ2-6; a possible D gene is TRBD2 (6 bases). This CDR3 comprises 16 residues. V lost 3 bases and J lost 0, with 9 bases in between. The germline V gene has CDR1 MNHEY and CDR2 SMNVEV (reference sequence). The CDR3 region is CASSFQGGSGANVLTF. The DNA for the CDR3 is TGTGCCAGCAGTTTCCAGGGAGGCTCTGGGGCCAACGTCCTGACTTTC.